A single sample is the source of the 25 T cell receptor beta chains below, sequenced in a study of glioma-infiltrating T cells after dendritic cell vaccination. Method: immunoSEQ multiplex PCR; TCRdb's copy keeps in-frame clones and lacks some. The sample lists some 99,000 clones, more than 70% occurring once. Time point described: after dendritic cell vaccination, including at tumor progression/relapse. The specimen was blood, collected after dendritic cell vaccination. These receptor sequences come from a human donor with glioblastoma.

The genes are TRBV19 and TRBJ1-1; TRBD1 is a possible D gene (6 bases). Germline CDR1 LNHDA, CDR2 SQIVND (reference sequence). This CDR3 is 16 amino acids long. Trimming pared 3 bases from V and 5 bases from J, leaving 19 bases between. The CDR3: CASSITSQGRGTEAFF. The DNA of the CDR3 is TGTGCCAGTAGTATCACTTCCCAGGGGCGCGGGACTGAAGCTTTCTTT.

The chain combines TRBV5-1 with TRBJ2-2; TRBD1 matches 7 bases. From germline, CDR1 is SGHRS and CDR2 YFSETQ. The CDR3 runs to 15 residues. The ends lost 5 bases at V and 2 bases at J; junction bases unmatched: 6. The CDR3 sequence is CASSQGGANTGELFF. In nucleotides, the CDR3 is TGCGCCAGCAGTCAAGGGGGCGCAAACACCGGGGAGCTGTTTTTT.

The chain has TRBV30 and TRBJ1-5; D is undetermined. The CDR3 is 16 amino acids. Trimming removed 0 bases from V and 2 bases from J, with 14 bases in between. Germline CDR1 is GTSNPN and CDR2 is SVGIG (reference sequence). In DNA, the CDR3 is TGTGCCTGGAGTGTACGCGGGAGGCCAGGCAATCAGCCCCAGCATTTT. It codes for CAWSVRGRPGNQPQHF.

The chain links TRBV5-1 to TRBJ2-6, with unresolved D. The V gene's germline CDR1 is SGHRS and CDR2 YFSETQ. CDR3 length: 19 amino acids. Trimming removed 1 base from V and 0 bases from J, with 17 bases in between. The CDR3 DNA follows: TGCGCCAGCAGCTTGTCCGAACCACCCAACTCCTCTGGGGCCAACGTCCTGACTTTC. Its translation: CASSLSEPPNSSGANVLTF.

V is TRBV9 and J is TRBJ1-2; the D gene is possibly TRBD1 (5 bases). In germline, CDR1 is SGDLS, CDR2 YYNGEE. With 0 bases removed from V and 4 bases from J, the gap between germline ends came to 16 bases. The CDR3 has 16 residues. The CDR3 is CASSVGSGKASYGYTF. DNA of the CDR3: TGTGCCAGCAGCGTAGGATCAGGGAAGGCTAGCTATGGCTACACCTTC.

This clone was detected only once. This chain links TRBV4-1 with TRBJ2-7, with D perhaps TRBD1 (5 bases). The CDR3 loop spans 16 amino acids. V shed 1 base and J shed 3 bases, with 16 bases lying between them. The germline V gene encodes CDR1 MGHRA and CDR2 YSYEKL. CDR3 loop: CASSQGGGAGFYEQYF. The CDR3 region has the DNA TGCGCCAGCAGCCAAGGGGGCGGTGCAGGGTTCTACGAGCAGTACTTC.

Only a few counts were recorded for this clone. The gene calls are TRBV19 and TRBJ2-3; D might be TRBD1 (6 bases). V lost 1 base, J lost 5 bases, and 22 bases lay in between. Germline CDR1 and CDR2: LNHDA and SQIVND (reference sequence). This CDR3 has 18 amino acids. The CDR3 protein is CASSIVLGLQGKGDTQYF. The DNA for the CDR3 is TGTGCCAGTAGTATAGTTCTCGGGCTACAGGGAAAGGGAGATACGCAGTATTTT.

The gene calls are TRBV7-2 and TRBJ2-1; 11 bases fit TRBD2. CDR1 is SGHTA, CDR2 FQGNSA, per germline. This CDR3 has 16 amino acids. After removal of 5 bases from V and 7 bases from J, the junction contained 10 bases not matched to a gene. CDR3 bases: TGTGCCAGCAGCCTAATTAGCGGGGGGGCGAAGAATGAGCAGTTCTTC. This encodes CASSLISGGAKNEQFF. Based on the CDR3 plus reference TRBV7-2 and TRBJ2-1, the full variable domain is GAGVSQSPSNKVTEKGKDVELRCDPISGHTALYWYRQSLGQGLEFLIYFQGNSAPDKSGLPSDRFSAERTGGSVSTLTIQRTQQEDSAVYLCASSLISGGAKNEQFFGPGTRLTVL.

The gene calls are TRBV4-2 and TRBJ2-7; 8 nucleotides match TRBD1. This CDR3 is built from 16 residues. Germline values: CDR1 LGHNA, CDR2 YNFKEQ. Losses at the gene ends were 0 bases for V and 1 base for J; bases not matched to a gene: 5. This CDR3 is CASSQEFGQGSYEQYF. Written as DNA, the CDR3 is TGTGCCAGCAGCCAAGAGTTCGGACAGGGTTCCTACGAGCAGTACTTC.

The genes are TRBV2 and TRBJ2-5, with TRBD2 identical over 12 bases. The CDR3 is 15 residues long. Germline assignment: CDR1 SNHLY and CDR2 FYNNEI. V gave up 6 bases and J gave up 9 bases; unmatched junction bases: 11. Written as DNA, the CDR3 is TGTGCCAGCAGCCAGCCTAGCGGGAGGGCCTTGGCCCAGTACTTC. Translated: CASSQPSGRALAQYF.

The chain couples TRBV7-3 to TRBJ2-1, with TRBD1 as a possible D gene (5 bases). V lost 2 bases, J lost 9 bases, and 11 bases lay in between. The CDR3 is 13 residues long. CDR1 and CDR2 (germline): SGHTA, FQGTGA. The CDR3 here is CASSLVSRGEQFF. In DNA, the CDR3 is TGTGCCAGCAGCTTAGTCTCTAGGGGTGAGCAGTTCTTC.

The chain uses TRBV2 and TRBJ2-1, with 12 bases aligning to TRBD2. Per germline, CDR1 SNHLY and CDR2 FYNNEI. The CDR3 runs 15 residues. Germline trimming cut 6 bases from V and 8 bases from J; bases unmatched to any gene: 8. In DNA, the CDR3 is TGTGCCAGCAGGGCACCGGGACTAGCGGGCCATGAGCAGTTCTTC. Amino acids: CASRAPGLAGHEQFF.

This rearrangement joins TRBV28 to TRBJ1-5; the match to TRBD1 covers 9 bases. The CDR3 has 15 amino acids. Unmatched junction bases numbered 6, after V lost 3 bases and J lost 6 bases. CDR1 MDHEN and CDR2 SYDVKM come from the germline V gene. The CDR3 loop reads CASSFSGTGSQPQHF. CDR3 DNA sequence: TGTGCCAGCAGTTTTTCAGGGACAGGGAGTCAGCCCCAGCATTTT.

J is TRBJ2-7 and V is TRBV14; 7 positions match TRBD2. The junction had 3 bases not matched to a gene; V was cut back by 4 bases and J by 6 bases. Germline CDR1 reads SGHDN; CDR2 reads FVKESK. The CDR3 has 12 amino acids. The CDR3 is CASSLLASEQYF. CDR3 coding DNA: TGTGCCAGCAGCCTACTAGCGAGCGAGCAGTACTTC.

The chain has TRBV28 and TRBJ1-5; 8 positions agree with TRBD1. The germline CDR1 and CDR2 sequences are MDHEN and SYDVKM. V dropped 3 bases and J dropped 3; count of bases not matched to a gene: 13. CDR3 size: 18 residues. Here the CDR3 reads CASSFVRTGTGFNQPQHF. The CDR3 region has the DNA TGTGCCAGCAGTTTTGTTCGGACAGGGACCGGTTTCAATCAGCCCCAGCATTTT.

This clone turned up a few times. V is TRBV5-8 and J is TRBJ1-5; weak D call: TRBD1 (5 bases). Trimming cost V 3 bases and J 8 bases, with 15 bases left between them. CDR1 is SGHTS, CDR2 YDEGEE, per germline. The CDR3 runs to 14 residues. CDR3 sequence reads: CASSSEGQGKPQHF. The CDR3 DNA reads as TGTGCCAGCAGCTCCGAAGGGCAGGGTAAGCCCCAGCATTTT.

This sequence joins TRBV28 and TRBJ2-7; TRBD1 agrees at 8 bases. The germline V gene has CDR1 MDHEN and CDR2 SYDVKM. The CDR3 extends over 15 amino acids. Trimming at V came to 4 bases and at J to 5 bases, leaving 10 bases not matched to a gene. As DNA, the CDR3 is TGTGCCAGCAGTTGGGGGACAGGTCGATCCCACGAGCAGTACTTC. This codes for CASSWGTGRSHEQYF. The variable domain in full, with the rest retrieved from reference TRBV28 and TRBJ2-7, is DVKVTQSSRYLVKRTGEKVFLECVQDMDHENMFWYRQDPGLGLRLIYFSYDVKMKEKGDIPEGYSVSREKKERFSLILESASTNQTSMYLCASSWGTGRSHEQYFGPGTRLTVT.

This CDR3 is CASSLVWTSSVEQYF. The CDR3, as DNA: TGTGCCAGCAGCTTAGTATGGACAAGTTCGGTCGAGCAGTACTTC. This sequence joins TRBV7-2 and TRBJ2-7, with a weak D call TRBD1 (5 bases). The CDR3 spans 15 residues. The germline V gene has CDR1 SGHTA and CDR2 FQGNSA. V was clipped by 1 base and J by 6 bases, with 16 bases between them.

Turning to this clone: The junction does not match germline at one end; this may be a read error. The rearrangement uses TRBV2 and TRBJ2-5; a weak D match, TRBD1 (6 bases). The CDR3 consists of 12 residues. Germline V gene sequence: CDR1 SNHLY, CDR2 FYNNEI. The chain's CDR3 is CASSLRTGNPNF. CDR3 DNA: TGTGCCAGCAGTCTACGTACAGGGAATCCTAACTTC.

The rearrangement joins TRBV5-1 to TRBJ2-7; the match to TRBD1 covers 9 bases. Germline V lookup: CDR1 SGHRS, CDR2 YFSETQ. Trimming took 3 bases from V and 3 from J; bases not matched to a gene: 1. This CDR3 contains 13 residues. CDR3 DNA: TGCGCCAGCAGCTGGGACAGGGTCTACGAGCAGTACTTC. Amino acid sequence: CASSWDRVYEQYF.

J is TRBJ2-4 and V is TRBV4-2; 13 positions agree with TRBD2. The CDR3 extends over 17 amino acids. CDR1 and CDR2 (germline): LGHNA, YNFKEQ. V shed 0 bases and J 5 bases; nucleotides not matched to a gene: 4. The CDR3 protein is CASSQDRGLAGENIQYF. CDR3 nucleotide sequence: TGTGCCAGCAGCCAAGATCGAGGACTAGCGGGAGAAAACATTCAGTACTTC.

The rearrangement joins TRBV15 to TRBJ2-7; 11 bases are a match to TRBD2. The CDR3 consists of 15 residues. Unmatched junction bases numbered 5, after V lost 2 bases and J lost 5 bases. Germline CDR1 is LNHNV and CDR2 is YYDKDF (reference sequence). The CDR3 DNA sequence: TGTGCCACCAGCAGAACGCTAGCGGGAGGTAACGAGCAGTACTTC. This translates into CATSRTLAGGNEQYF. Based on the CDR3 plus reference TRBV15 and TRBJ2-7, the full variable domain is DAMVIQNPRYQVTQFGKPVTLSCSQTLNHNVMYWYQQKSSQAPKLLFHYYDKDFNNEADTPDNFQSRRPNTSFCFLDIRSPGLGDTAMYLCATSRTLAGGNEQYFGPGTRLTVT.

The chain is built from TRBV21-1 and TRBJ2-7; TRBD2, the table's D call, lacks a check against the DNA. TRBV21-1 is noted as a pseudogene. The CDR3 length is 16 residues. The CDR3, as DNA: TGTGCCAGCAGCCCCCCCCCTAGCGGGAGCTCCTACGAGCAGTACTTC. Translation: CASSPPPSGSSYEQYF.

V and J are TRBV5-1 and TRBJ2-1; the match to TRBD1 covers 8 bases. V lost 7 bases, J lost 4 bases, and 10 bases stayed unmatched. The CDR3 loop spans 15 amino acids. The germline CDR1 and CDR2 sequences are SGHRS and YFSETQ. The CDR3 nucleotides are TGCGCCAGCGGTTTCCGGGACAGGAGATACAATGAGCAGTTCTTC. Its translation is CASGFRDRRYNEQFF.

The chain recombines TRBV27 with TRBJ1-2; no definite D call. Trimming cost V 8 bases and J 4 bases, with 17 bases left between them. Germline values: CDR1 MNHEY, CDR2 SMNVEV (reference sequence). This CDR3 is built from 14 residues. CDR3 amino acids: CASGTPRDFYGYTF. The CDR3 DNA reads as TGTGCCAGCGGCACTCCCCGGGATTTCTATGGCTACACCTTC.